A single sample gave rise to the 3 T cell receptor beta chains below, sequenced in a study of cytomegalovirus exposure and HLA in healthy donors. Clones were read by immunoSEQ multiplex PCR, and TCRdb kept only the in-frame ones, dropping some. The repertoire consists of 150,000 to 200,000 clones, with almost 85% occurring once and the leading ten covering roughly a tenth. Specimen: PBMCs. The origin of the receptors is a man aged 30-40 years in good health and CMV-seropositive.

The V call is TRBV7-6, the J call TRBJ1-4, with TRBD1 matching 7 bases. The CDR3 extends over 13 amino acids. Germline V CDR1 and CDR2: SGHVS, FNYEAQ. The V gene end was trimmed by 5 bases and the J gene end by 7 bases; junction bases not matched to a gene: 4. The CDR3 is CASSRQGGEKLFF. The DNA for the CDR3 is TGTGCCAGCAGCCGACAGGGCGGTGAAAAACTGTTTTTT.

CDR3 nucleotides: TGTGCCTGGAGTGCCCTAGCGGGAGGCCGAGGAGATACGCAGTATTTT. Translation gives CAWSALAGGRGDTQYF. The chain joins TRBV30 to TRBJ2-3; 11 nucleotides match TRBD2. This CDR3 contains 16 residues. Unmatched junction bases numbered 8, after V lost 1 base and J lost 5 bases. Per germline, CDR1 GTSNPN and CDR2 SVGIG (reference sequence).

This chain joins TRBV7-9 and TRBJ1-5; 7 nucleotides align to TRBD1. The CDR3 sequence is 14 residues long. The germline V gene has CDR1 SEHNR and CDR2 FQNEAQ (reference sequence). V was clipped by 5 bases and J by 4 bases; unmatched bases: 5. The CDR3 DNA sequence: TGTGCCAGCAGCCCCCGGGACAGAAATCAGCCCCAGCATTTT. This codes for CASSPRDRNQPQHF.